The 10 T cell receptor beta chains below were found in one sample sequenced in a study of a mutant IDH1 vaccine in newly diagnosed glioma. Clones were read by immunoSEQ multiplex PCR, and TCRdb kept only the in-frame ones, dropping some. The data hold around 33,000 clones, with around 83% observed a single time. Indicated time point: baseline, week 1 (first vaccination visit). Treatment denoted: pre-vaccination baseline after standard-of-care therapy. The specimen was peripheral blood mononuclear cells (PBMCs), collected from a glioma patient treated with radiotherapy, temozolomide or both. These receptors all stem from a man in his forties or fifties with glioma. Some clones in this sample may be carry-over from other donors' samples.

This clone was recorded a few times. This chain joins TRBV7-9 and TRBJ1-1, with a tentative D call TRBD1 (5 bases). The CDR3 sequence is 16 residues long. Germline CDR1 is SEHNR and CDR2 is FQNEAQ (reference sequence). Trimming took 5 bases from V and 1 from J, leaving 17 bases between them. The CDR3 region is CASSPSLGVANTEAFF. In nucleotides, the CDR3 is TGTGCCAGCAGCCCAAGCCTAGGGGTGGCGAACACTGAAGCTTTCTTT. Together with reference TRBV7-9 and TRBJ1-1, the CDR3 gives the full variable domain: DTGVSQNPRHKITKRGQNVTFRCDPISEHNRLYWYRQTLGQGPEFLTYFQNEAQLEKSRLLSDRFSAERPKGSFSTLEIQRTEQGDSAMYLCASSPSLGVANTEAFFGQGTRLTVV.

This clone was counted once. J is TRBJ2-7 and V is TRBV7-2; 12 bases fit TRBD2. CDR3 size: 14 residues. Germline V gene data show CDR1 as SGHTA and CDR2 as FQGNSA. J gave up 5 bases and V 5 bases, and 4 bases lay outside the gene matches. CDR3 DNA: TGTGCCAGCAGCCCAAGGACTAGCGGGAACGAGCAGTACTTC. Translated: CASSPRTSGNEQYF.

The V gene is TRBV7-9, the J gene TRBJ2-3, with 9 bases identical to TRBD1. The CDR3 covers 17 residues. CDR1 and CDR2 from the germline V gene are SEHNR and FQNEAQ (reference sequence). Trimming removed 1 base from V and 4 bases from J; junction bases left unmatched: 9. Here the CDR3 DNA reads TGTGCCAGCAGCTTAGACCCGGGACAGGGTGTGTCAGATACGCAGTATTTT. Translating it yields CASSLDPGQGVSDTQYF.

This chain joins TRBV7-2 and TRBJ2-3; 12 bases agree with TRBD2. The J segment lost 1 base and the V segment lost 4 bases, leaving 3 bases of the junction unmatched. CDR1 and CDR2 from the germline V gene are SGHTA and FQGNSA. The CDR3 has 16 amino acids. DNA for the CDR3: TGTGCCAGCAGCTCACGGACTAGCGGGGGCACAGATACGCAGTATTTT. This codes for CASSSRTSGGTDTQYF.

The rearrangement uses TRBV4-2 and TRBJ2-2, with 10 bases fitting TRBD2. The CDR3 runs to 17 residues. The trim removed 5 bases at V and 2 bases at J, leaving 8 bases unmatched. Germline loops: CDR1 LGHNA, CDR2 YNFKEQ. The DNA of the CDR3 is TGTGCCAGCAGCTATCTAGCGGGAGTGACTAACACCGGGGAGCTGTTTTTT. Translating it yields CASSYLAGVTNTGELFF.

The rearrangement joins TRBV7-6 to TRBJ2-2; TRBD1 agrees at 9 bases. CDR1 and CDR2 (germline): SGHVS, FNYEAQ. The junction had 8 bases not matched to a gene; V was cut back by 5 bases and J by 4 bases. This CDR3 has 16 amino acids. The DNA for the CDR3 is TGTGCCAGCAGCGCCCGACAGGGGGTGGGCACCGGGGAGCTGTTTTTT. It encodes CASSARQGVGTGELFF.

The rearrangement joins TRBV11-2 to TRBJ1-6, with D possibly matching TRBD1 (5 bases). Germline CDR1 and CDR2: SGHAT and FQNNGV. V lost 5 bases, J lost 7 bases, and 12 bases lay in between. The CDR3 spans 14 residues. CDR3 sequence (DNA): TGTGCCAGCAGCCGGGGACCGCTCAATTCACCCCTCCACTTT. It translates to CASSRGPLNSPLHF.

The V call is TRBV15, the J call TRBJ1-1, with D hard to call. This CDR3 spans 15 amino acids. CDR1 is LNHNV and CDR2 is YYDKDF in the germline V gene (reference sequence). The germline V and J ends were trimmed by 1 base and 3 bases, with 12 bases remaining between them. The DNA for the CDR3 is TGTGCCACCAGCAGAGGGGGAATTCGCGACACTGAAGCTTTCTTT. Amino acid sequence: CATSRGGIRDTEAFF.

The rearrangement joins TRBV11-3 to TRBJ2-7; D tentatively reads TRBD1 or TRBD2 (6 bases each). The germline gives CDR1 SGHNT, CDR2 YENEEA. Trimming cost V 5 bases and J 4 bases, with 15 bases left between them. CDR3 length equals 14 residues. The CDR3 nucleotides read TGTGCCAGCAGCCCCGATGGGGGGCTATACGAGCAGTACTTC. Protein product: CASSPDGGLYEQYF.

This CDR3 reads CASSLVGTASGNTIYF. Here the CDR3 DNA reads TGTGCCAGCAGCTTGGTGGGGACAGCCTCTGGAAACACCATATATTTT. The gene calls are TRBV5-6 and TRBJ1-3, with 7 bases fitting TRBD1. This CDR3 has 16 residues. V lost 0 bases, J lost 0 bases, and 3 bases stayed unmatched. CDR1 is SGHDT and CDR2 is YYEEEE in the germline V gene.